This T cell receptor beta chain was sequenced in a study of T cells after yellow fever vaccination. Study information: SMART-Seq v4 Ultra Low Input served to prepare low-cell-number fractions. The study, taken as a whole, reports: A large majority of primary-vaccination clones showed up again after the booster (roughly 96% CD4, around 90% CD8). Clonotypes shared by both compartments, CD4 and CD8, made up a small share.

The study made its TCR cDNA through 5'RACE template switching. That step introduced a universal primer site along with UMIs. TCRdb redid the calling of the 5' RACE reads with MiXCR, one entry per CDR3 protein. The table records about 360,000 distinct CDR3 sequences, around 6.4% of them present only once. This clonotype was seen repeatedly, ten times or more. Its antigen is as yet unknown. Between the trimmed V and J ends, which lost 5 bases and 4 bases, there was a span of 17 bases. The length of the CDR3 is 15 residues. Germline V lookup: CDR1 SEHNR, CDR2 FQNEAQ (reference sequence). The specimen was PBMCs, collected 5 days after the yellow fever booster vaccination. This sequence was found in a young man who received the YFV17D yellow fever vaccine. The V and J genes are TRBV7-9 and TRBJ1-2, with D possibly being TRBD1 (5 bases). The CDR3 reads CASSLGGARSYGYTF. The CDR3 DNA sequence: TGTGCCAGCAGCCTGGGGGGAGCCAGGAGCTATGGCTACACCTTC.